These 2 T cell receptor beta chains were sequenced from one sample in a study of T cell responses to AZD1222 COVID-19 vaccine. The protocol was immunoSEQ multiplex PCR, while the TCRdb copy is restricted to in-frame clones and leaves out a portion. The table lists around 150,000 clones, roughly 90% of them singletons, with 1.5% to 2% in the top ten. The sample consisted of peripheral blood, taken on day 0 of AZD1222 vaccination. Source of these receptors: an adult in good health.

Only a few counts were recorded for this clone. The chain uses TRBV4-3 and TRBJ1-6; D not resolved. V was pared by 3 bases and J by 10 bases, with 10 bases between. CDR1 and CDR2 from the germline V gene are LGHNA and YSLEER. The length of the CDR3 is 13 residues. CDR3 sequence (DNA): TGCGCCAGCAGCCAGGAAAGGATGTCACCCCTCCACTTT. The encoded protein is CASSQERMSPLHF.

V usage is TRBV7-6 and J usage is TRBJ2-3; D not certain. Deletions cut 1 base from V and 2 bases from J, with 7 bases between. This CDR3 comprises 14 residues. Germline CDR1 and CDR2: SGHVS and FNYEAQ. The CDR3 sequence: CASSLGKDTDTQYF. The CDR3 DNA sequence: TGTGCCAGCAGCTTAGGTAAAGACACAGATACGCAGTATTTT.